The 6 T cell receptor beta chains in this list originate from one sample, sequenced in a study of blood T cell repertoires in COVID-19. The table came from immunoSEQ multiplex PCR; TCRdb's copy has only in-frame clones and leaves some out. This table has 75,000 to 80,000 clones, about 88% appearing once. Material for sequencing was peripheral blood. These receptors originate from a human donor in a cohort sampled during active COVID-19.

V is TRBV21-1 and J is TRBJ2-7; TRBD2 was called by the table and not checked on the DNA. TRBV21-1 corresponds to a pseudogene. CDR3 length: 15 amino acids. CDR3 DNA: TGTGCCAGCAGCAAAAATGTCTCTAGCGGGATTGAGCAGTACTTC. It yields the protein CASSKNVSSGIEQYF.

The chain links TRBV10-3 to TRBJ2-1; 14 bases fit TRBD2. In germline, CDR1 is ENHRY, CDR2 SYGVKD. Trimming took 5 bases from V and 7 from J; bases not matched to a gene: 4. This CDR3 is built from 15 residues. CDR3 nucleotides: TGTGCCATCAGTACGACTAGCGGGAGGGAAAATGAGCAGTTCTTC. Amino acid sequence: CAISTTSGRENEQFF.

This rearrangement joins TRBV7-3 to TRBJ1-2; 8 bases map to TRBD1. Losses at the gene ends were 2 bases for V and 7 bases for J; bases not matched to a gene: 9. The CDR3 has 15 amino acids. Germline V lookup: CDR1 SGHTA, CDR2 FQGTGA. The CDR3 is CASSLGQGSRTGYTF. The CDR3 DNA reads as TGTGCCAGCAGCTTAGGACAGGGAAGCCGTACTGGCTACACCTTC.

This chain links TRBV19 with TRBJ1-5, with TRBD1 as a possible D gene (5 bases). Germline-derived CDR1 and CDR2 are LNHDA and SQIVND (reference sequence). The ends were cut back, 1 base at V and 0 bases at J, with 13 bases in the middle. CDR3 length: 17 residues. The CDR3 bases are TGTGCCAGTAGTATAGGTGGTAGGGGTATTAGCAATCAGCCCCAGCATTTT. It encodes CASSIGGRGISNQPQHF. Drawing the rest from reference TRBV19 and TRBJ1-5, the complete variable domain is DGGITQSPKYLFRKEGQNVTLSCEQNLNHDAMYWYRQDPGQGLRLIYYSQIVNDFQKGDIAEGYSVSREKKESFPLTVTSAQKNPTAFYLCASSIGGRGISNQPQHFGDGTRLSIL.

In nucleotides, the CDR3 is TGTGCCAGCTACCTGGACAGGGATGGCACTGAAGCTTTCTTT. Residues: CASYLDRDGTEAFF. The gene calls are TRBV18 and TRBJ1-1; 8 nucleotides match TRBD1. CDR3 length: 14 amino acids. Germline assignment: CDR1 KGHSH and CDR2 LQKENI. V was clipped by 7 bases and J by 4 bases; unmatched bases: 8.

This clone was observed once. The chain recombines TRBV7-2 with TRBJ2-5; TRBD2 agrees at 8 bases. The junction had 7 bases not matched to a gene; V was cut back by 1 base and J by 9 bases. CDR3 length: 14 amino acids. The germline CDR1 and CDR2 sequences are SGHTA and FQGNSA. CDR3 DNA sequence: TGTGCCAGCAGCTTAGGAGCGGGGGTAGGGGCCCAGTACTTC. As protein: CASSLGAGVGAQYF.